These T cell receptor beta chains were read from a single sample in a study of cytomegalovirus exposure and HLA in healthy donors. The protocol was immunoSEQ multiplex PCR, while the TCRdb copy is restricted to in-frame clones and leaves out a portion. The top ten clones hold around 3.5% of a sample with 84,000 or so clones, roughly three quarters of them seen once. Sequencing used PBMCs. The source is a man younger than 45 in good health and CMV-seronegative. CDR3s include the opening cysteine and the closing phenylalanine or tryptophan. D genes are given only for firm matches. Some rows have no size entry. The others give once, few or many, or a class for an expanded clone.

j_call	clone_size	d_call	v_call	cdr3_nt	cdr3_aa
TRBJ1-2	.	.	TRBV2	TGTGCCAGCAGTCCAGGACAAGAAGTTCGCTATGGCTACACCTTC	CASSPGQEVRYGYTF
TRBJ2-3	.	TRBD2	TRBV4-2	TGTGCCAGCAGCCCTAGCGGGAGGGCGTCTAGCACAGATACGCAGTATTTT	CASSPSGRASSTDTQYF
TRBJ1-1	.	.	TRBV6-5	TGTGCCAGCACCGCGGGTCAGGGGCATTTAGCTGAAGCTTTCTTT	CASTAGQGHLAEAFF
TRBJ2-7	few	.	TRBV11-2	TGTGCCAGCAGCGTTAAATGGGACTCCGTCTACGAGCAGTACTTC	CASSVKWDSVYEQYF
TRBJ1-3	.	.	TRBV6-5	TGTGCCAGCAGTCCCCCGGGGAGCTCTGGAAACACCATATATTTT	CASSPPGSSGNTIYF
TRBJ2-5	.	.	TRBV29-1	TGCAGCGTTGAATTACGGGAGTCGGAGACCCAGTACTTC	CSVELRESETQYF
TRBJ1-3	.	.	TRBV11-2	TGTGCCAGCAGGACGGGGATCAACTCTGGAAACACCATATATTTT	CASRTGINSGNTIYF
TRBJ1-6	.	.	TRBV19	TGTGCCAGTAGTATAGATCTATCCGGGATTTATAATTCACCCCTCCACTTT	CASSIDLSGIYNSPLHF
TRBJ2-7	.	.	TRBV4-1	TGCGCCAGCAGCCAAGAACAGGGTAGGGCCTACGAGCAGTACTTC	CASSQEQGRAYEQYF
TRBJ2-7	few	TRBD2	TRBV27	TGTGCCAGCTCCGGGACTAGCGGCTTCGGTGAGCAGTACTTC	CASSGTSGFGEQYF
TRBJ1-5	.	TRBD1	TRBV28	TGTGCCAGCAGTTTAATAAGGGACAGGGGGGATCAGCCCCAGCATTTT	CASSLIRDRGDQPQHF
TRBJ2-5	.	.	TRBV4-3	TGCGCCAGCAGCCAAGATCCAGGCCTCGAGACCCAGTACTTC	CASSQDPGLETQYF
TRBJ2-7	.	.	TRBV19	TGTGCCAGTACCCCCGGAGGTGACGGAACCTACGAGCAGTACTTC	CASTPGGDGTYEQYF
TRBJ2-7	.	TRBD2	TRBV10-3	TGTGCCATCAGTGAGACTAGCGGGGGGGTGCACGAGCAGTACTTC	CAISETSGGVHEQYF
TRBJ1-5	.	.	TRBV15	TGTGCCACCAGCCCGGGGGGCGGATACGGCAGTCAGCCCCAGCATTTT	CATSPGGGYGSQPQHF
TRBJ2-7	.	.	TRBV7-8	TGTGCCAGCAGCTTAGAACAGGGAGTTATACCCTACGAGCAGTACTTC	CASSLEQGVIPYEQYF
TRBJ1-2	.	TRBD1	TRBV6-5	TGTGCCAGCAGTATGACAGGGACTAACTATGGCTACACCTTC	CASSMTGTNYGYTF
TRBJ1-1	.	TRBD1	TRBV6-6	TGTGCCAGCAGCTCGGGACAGATGAACACTGAAGCTTTCTTT	CASSSGQMNTEAFF
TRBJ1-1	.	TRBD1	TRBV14	TGTGCCAGCAGCCAGCGCGGAGGGGGCTGGGTTCGGGATATGAACACTGAAGCTTTCTTT	CASSQRGGGWVRDMNTEAFF
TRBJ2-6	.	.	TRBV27	TGTGCCAGCACTGTGGGGGGTAGTGGGGCCAACGTCCTGACTTTC	CASTVGGSGANVLTF
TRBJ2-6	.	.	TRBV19	TGTGCCAGTAGTATTACTGGGGCCAACGTCCTGACTTTC	CASSITGANVLTF
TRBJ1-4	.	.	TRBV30	TGTGCCTGGAGTGGACAGCGTAATGAAAAACTGTTTTTT	CAWSGQRNEKLFF
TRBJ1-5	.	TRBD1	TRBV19	TGTGCCAGTAGCCCACAGGGGGCGCGCAATCAGCCCCAGCATTTT	CASSPQGARNQPQHF